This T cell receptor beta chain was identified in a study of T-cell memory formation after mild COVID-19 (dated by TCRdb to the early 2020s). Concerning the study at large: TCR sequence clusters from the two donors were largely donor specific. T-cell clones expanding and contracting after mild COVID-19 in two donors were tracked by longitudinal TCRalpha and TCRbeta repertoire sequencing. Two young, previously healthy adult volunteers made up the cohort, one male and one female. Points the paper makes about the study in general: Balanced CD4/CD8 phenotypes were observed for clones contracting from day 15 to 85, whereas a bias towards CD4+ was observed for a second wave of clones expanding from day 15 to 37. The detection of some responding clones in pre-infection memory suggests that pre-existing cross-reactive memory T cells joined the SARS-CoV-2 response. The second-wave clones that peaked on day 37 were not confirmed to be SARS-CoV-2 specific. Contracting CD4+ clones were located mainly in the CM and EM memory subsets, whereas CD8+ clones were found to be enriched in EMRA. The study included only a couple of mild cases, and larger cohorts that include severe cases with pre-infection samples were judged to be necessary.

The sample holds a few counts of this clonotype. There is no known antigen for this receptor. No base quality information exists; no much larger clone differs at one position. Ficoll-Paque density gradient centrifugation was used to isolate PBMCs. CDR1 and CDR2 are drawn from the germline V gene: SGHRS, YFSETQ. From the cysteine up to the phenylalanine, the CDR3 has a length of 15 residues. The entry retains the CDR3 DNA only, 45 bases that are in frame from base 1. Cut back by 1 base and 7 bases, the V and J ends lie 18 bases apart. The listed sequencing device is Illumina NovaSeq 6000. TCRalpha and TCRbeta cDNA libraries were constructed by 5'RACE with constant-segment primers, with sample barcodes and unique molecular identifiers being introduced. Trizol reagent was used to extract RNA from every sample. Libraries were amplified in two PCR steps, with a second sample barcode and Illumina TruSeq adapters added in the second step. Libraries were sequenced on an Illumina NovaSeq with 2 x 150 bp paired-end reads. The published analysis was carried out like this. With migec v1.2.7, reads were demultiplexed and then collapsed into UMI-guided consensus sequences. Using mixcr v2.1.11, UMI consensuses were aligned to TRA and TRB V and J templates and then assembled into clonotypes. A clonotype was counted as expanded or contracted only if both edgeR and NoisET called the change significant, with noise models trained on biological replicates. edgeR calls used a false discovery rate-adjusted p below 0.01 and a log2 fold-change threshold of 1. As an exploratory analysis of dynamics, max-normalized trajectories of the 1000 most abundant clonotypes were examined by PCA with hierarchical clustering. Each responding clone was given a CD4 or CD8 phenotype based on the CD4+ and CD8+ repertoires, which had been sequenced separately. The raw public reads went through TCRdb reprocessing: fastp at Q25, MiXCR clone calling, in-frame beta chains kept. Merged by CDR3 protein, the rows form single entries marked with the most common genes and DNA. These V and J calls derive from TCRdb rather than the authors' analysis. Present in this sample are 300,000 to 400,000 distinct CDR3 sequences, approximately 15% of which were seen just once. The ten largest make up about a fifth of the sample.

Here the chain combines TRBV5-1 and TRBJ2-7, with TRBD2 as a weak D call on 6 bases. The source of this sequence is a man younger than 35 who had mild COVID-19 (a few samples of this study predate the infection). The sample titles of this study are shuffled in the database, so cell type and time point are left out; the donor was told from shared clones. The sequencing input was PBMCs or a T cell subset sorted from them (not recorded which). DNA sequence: TGCGCCAGCAGCTTGTCGGGGACTCACCCGGGGGAGCAGTACTTC. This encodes CASSLSGTHPGEQYF.